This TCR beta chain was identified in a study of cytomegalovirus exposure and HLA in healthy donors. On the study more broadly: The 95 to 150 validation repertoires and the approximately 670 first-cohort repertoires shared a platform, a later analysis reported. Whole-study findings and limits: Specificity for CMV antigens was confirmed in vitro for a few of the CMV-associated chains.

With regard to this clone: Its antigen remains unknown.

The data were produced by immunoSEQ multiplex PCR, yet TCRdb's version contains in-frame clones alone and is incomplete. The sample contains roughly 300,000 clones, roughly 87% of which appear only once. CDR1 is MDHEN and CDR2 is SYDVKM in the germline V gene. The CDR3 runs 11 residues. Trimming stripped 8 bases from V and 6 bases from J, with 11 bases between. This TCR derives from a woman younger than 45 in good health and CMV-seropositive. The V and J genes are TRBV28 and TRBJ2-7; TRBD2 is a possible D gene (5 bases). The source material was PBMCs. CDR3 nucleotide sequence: TGTGCCAGCGGTCGGCTAGCCGAGCAGTACTTC. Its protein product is CASGRLAEQYF.